The 22 T cell receptor beta chains reported below all come from one sample, sequenced in a study of blood T cell repertoires in COVID-19. Clones were sequenced by immunoSEQ multiplex PCR, and TCRdb holds only the in-frame ones, with some missing. Among about 200,000 clones listed, roughly 88% were seen once. The sequenced sample consisted of peripheral blood. The receptors were gathered from a woman aged 40 to 55 who had recovered from COVID-19.

The chain has TRBV10-3 and TRBJ2-7; 11 bases map to TRBD1. The CDR3 consists of 15 residues. Germline CDR1 is ENHRY and CDR2 is SYGVKD. The junction had 4 bases not matched to a gene; V was cut back by 2 bases and J by 4 bases. The CDR3 loop is CAISEGQGAVYEQYF. The CDR3 nucleotides read TGTGCCATCAGTGAGGGACAGGGGGCAGTGTACGAGCAGTACTTC.

The gene calls are TRBV4-2 and TRBJ1-4; TRBD1 agrees at 7 bases. The CDR3 loop spans 17 amino acids. Germline CDR1 and CDR2: LGHNA and YNFKEQ. J gave up 1 base and V 1 base, and 6 bases lay outside the gene matches. The CDR3 here is CASSQVFGDRTNEKLFF. In DNA, the CDR3 is TGTGCCAGCAGCCAAGTCTTCGGGGACAGAACTAATGAAAAACTGTTTTTT.

This clone was picked up many times. This chain joins TRBV7-9 and TRBJ2-2; no definite D call. Trimming took 5 bases from V and 0 from J, leaving 10 bases between them. CDR1 is SEHNR and CDR2 is FQNEAQ in the germline V gene (reference sequence). The CDR3 loop spans 15 amino acids. The CDR3 coding sequence is TGTGCCAGCAGCCACAGCCTAACGAACACCGGGGAGCTGTTTTTT. Encoded protein: CASSHSLTNTGELFF.

The chain recombines TRBV9 with TRBJ2-1; 10 nucleotides match TRBD2. The CDR3 consists of 16 residues. Unmatched junction bases numbered 7, after V lost 1 base and J lost 6 bases. Germline CDR1 is SGDLS and CDR2 is YYNGEE. The CDR3 sequence: CASSVTSGMWGNEQFF. The CDR3 nucleotides read TGTGCCAGCAGCGTAACTAGCGGGATGTGGGGCAATGAGCAGTTCTTC.

This chain links TRBV2 with TRBJ2-1; 9 bases agree with TRBD2. The CDR3 contains 18 residues. Unmatched junction bases numbered 10, after V lost 4 bases and J lost 0 bases. The germline gives CDR1 SNHLY, CDR2 FYNNEI. The CDR3: CASSVVGSGSISYNEQFF. The DNA of the CDR3 is TGTGCCAGCAGTGTCGTTGGTAGCGGGAGCATCTCCTACAATGAGCAGTTCTTC.

The chain has TRBV6-5 and TRBJ1-1; TRBD1 aligns across 9 bases. With V trimmed by 5 bases and J by 4 bases, 5 bases remained unmatched. Germline V gene lookup returns CDR1 MNHEY and CDR2 SVGAGI. The CDR3 totals 14 residues. The CDR3: CASSQTGGRTEAFF. The CDR3 DNA reads TGTGCCAGCAGTCAAACAGGGGGCCGCACTGAAGCTTTCTTT.

The J gene is TRBJ2-3, the V gene TRBV4-3, with 9 nucleotides matching TRBD2. Germline-derived CDR1 and CDR2 are LGHNA and YSLEER. V lost 0 bases and J lost 3; bases outside the gene matches: 4. This CDR3 has 16 residues. CDR3 loop: CASSQDRLAATDTQYF. CDR3 in DNA: TGCGCCAGCAGCCAAGATCGACTAGCGGCAACAGATACGCAGTATTTT.

This sequence joins TRBV24-1 and TRBJ2-3; D is possibly TRBD2 (5 bases). Between the trimmed V and J ends, which lost 0 bases and 6 bases, there was a span of 15 bases. CDR1 and CDR2 (germline): KGHDR, SFDVKD. The CDR3 is made up of 16 amino acids. The CDR3 coding sequence is TGTGCCACCAGTGATTTGGAAGGAGGCCCAAATGATACGCAGTATTTT. Amino acid sequence: CATSDLEGGPNDTQYF.

This chain uses TRBV19 with TRBJ2-7; 8 bases line up with TRBD1. This CDR3 comprises 14 residues. V trimming: 7 bases; J trimming: 0 bases; junction bases outside the gene matches: 5. The V gene's germline CDR1 is LNHDA and CDR2 SQIVND (reference sequence). CDR3 sequence reads: CASTGTGHSYEQYF. In DNA, the CDR3 is TGTGCCAGTACCGGGACAGGACACTCCTACGAGCAGTACTTC.

This chain links TRBV19 with TRBJ2-5, with a tentative D call TRBD2 (6 bases). The germline CDR1 and CDR2 sequences are LNHDA and SQIVND (reference sequence). This CDR3 region has 13 residues. Trimming left V 6 bases short and J 0 bases short, with 8 bases between. The CDR3 loop reads CASSRDYQETQYF. DNA for the CDR3: TGTGCCAGTAGCCGGGACTACCAAGAGACCCAGTACTTC.

This clone showed up just a few times. V gene TRBV19 combines with J gene TRBJ2-2; D is perhaps TRBD1 (8 bases). V was clipped by 4 bases and J by 5 bases, with 11 bases between them. CDR3 length equals 14 residues. Per germline, CDR1 LNHDA and CDR2 SQIVND (reference sequence). The chain's CDR3 is CASSTQGGTGELFF. In nucleotides, the CDR3 is TGTGCCAGTAGTACACAGGGGGGGACCGGGGAGCTGTTTTTT.

This clone was counted a single time. V usage is TRBV18 and J usage is TRBJ1-5; no reliable D call. The CDR3 has 15 residues. Germline-derived CDR1 and CDR2 are KGHSH and LQKENI. V was pared by 6 bases and J by 4 bases, with 16 bases between. The CDR3, as DNA: TGTGCCAGCTCTAAAACAGCGGCTGATAATCAGCCCCAGCATTTT. The encoded protein is CASSKTAADNQPQHF.

This clone was counted once. V is TRBV30 and J is TRBJ1-2; D unresolved. The CDR3 extends over 11 amino acids. Between the trimmed V and J ends, which lost 2 bases and 4 bases, there was a span of 5 bases. Germline CDR1 reads GTSNPN; CDR2 reads SVGIG (reference sequence). CDR3 region: CAWSISYGYTF. As DNA, the CDR3 is TGTGCCTGGAGTATCAGCTATGGCTACACCTTC. Full variable domain (missing parts from reference TRBV30 and TRBJ1-2): SQTIHQWPATLVQPVGSPLSLECTVEGTSNPNLYWYRQAAGRGLQLLFYSVGIGQISSEVPQNLSASRPQDRQFILSSKKLLLSDSGFYLCAWSISYGYTFGSGTRLTVV.

V usage is TRBV11-2 and J usage is TRBJ2-2; 9 nucleotides match TRBD2. Germline CDR1 is SGHAT and CDR2 is FQNNGV. This CDR3 spans 17 amino acids. The junction had 14 bases not matched to a gene; V was cut back by 5 bases and J by 7 bases. The CDR3 DNA reads as TGTGCCAGCAGCCAGGGTAGCGGGAGTTGGGCAGGCGGGGAGCTGTTTTTT. This gives the protein CASSQGSGSWAGGELFF.

Only one count was recorded for this clone. CDR3 protein: CASSDRSYEQYF. Written as DNA, the CDR3 is TGTGCCAGCAGTGACAGGTCCTACGAGCAGTACTTC. The V and J genes are TRBV2 and TRBJ2-7; D is undetermined. V gave up 3 bases and J gave up 1 base, with 4 bases separating them. Germline V gene lookup returns CDR1 SNHLY and CDR2 FYNNEI. This CDR3 is 12 amino acids long.

The chain employs TRBV19 and TRBJ2-3; D gene unclear. Trimming pared 3 bases from V and 4 bases from J, leaving 5 bases between. Germline values: CDR1 LNHDA, CDR2 SQIVND (reference sequence). The CDR3 runs 12 residues. The CDR3, as DNA: TGTGCCAGTAGTATCTCGGCAGATACGCAGTATTTT. Amino acids: CASSISADTQYF.

This sequence joins TRBV5-4 and TRBJ1-1; D remains unclear. This CDR3 is 14 amino acids long. The germline CDR1 and CDR2 sequences are SGHNT and YYREEE (reference sequence). V was shortened by 4 bases and J by 0 bases, with 10 bases between the two germline ends. In DNA, the CDR3 is TGTGCCAGCAGCCCCCGGGTGGTGAACACTGAAGCTTTCTTT. Protein sequence: CASSPRVVNTEAFF.

This rearrangement joins TRBV18 to TRBJ2-1; 11 bases agree with TRBD2. The CDR3 spans 15 residues. From germline, CDR1 is KGHSH and CDR2 LQKENI. With V trimmed by 2 bases and J by 5 bases, 2 bases remained unmatched. CDR3 bases: TGTGCCAGCTCACCAGGGACTAGCGGAGACAATGAGCAGTTCTTC. Its protein product is CASSPGTSGDNEQFF.

This clone is a singleton in its sample. V is TRBV10-3 and J is TRBJ2-3; TRBD1 matches 8 bases. The CDR3 runs to 16 residues. The germline V gene has CDR1 ENHRY and CDR2 SYGVKD. Losses at the gene ends were 4 bases for V and 4 bases for J; bases not matched to a gene: 10. The CDR3 reads CAISGPGTGRSDTQYF. CDR3 nucleotide sequence: TGTGCCATCAGTGGCCCCGGGACAGGAAGGTCAGATACGCAGTATTTT.

This clone was seen a handful of times. The chain recombines TRBV6-6 with TRBJ1-3; D might be TRBD1 (6 bases). Trimming removed 5 bases at V and 5 bases at J, with 22 bases between. CDR3 length: 17 residues. Germline values: CDR1 MNHNY, CDR2 SVGAGI (reference sequence). The CDR3 here is CASSPRADSGIRNTIYF. The CDR3 nucleotides are TGTGCCAGCAGTCCCCGGGCGGACAGCGGGATACGAAACACCATATATTTT.

This clone turned up a few times. The V gene is TRBV27, the J gene TRBJ1-6; 7 bases line up with TRBD1. V shed 5 bases, J shed 5 bases, and the junction held 3 bases outside the gene matches. This CDR3 has 14 amino acids. The germline V gene has CDR1 MNHEY and CDR2 SMNVEV (reference sequence). The DNA for the CDR3 is TGTGCCAGCAGTCTACAGGGGAATAATTCACCCCTCCACTTT. It encodes CASSLQGNNSPLHF.

This chain connects TRBV18 to TRBJ2-3, with 8 bases aligning to TRBD1. The CDR3 sequence is 16 residues long. Per germline, CDR1 KGHSH and CDR2 LQKENI. The V and J ends lost 1 base and 1 base, in that order; junction bases with no gene match: 4. CDR3 region: CASSPRQGTGTDTQYF. As DNA, the CDR3 is TGTGCCAGCTCACCACGACAGGGGACGGGCACAGATACGCAGTATTTT.